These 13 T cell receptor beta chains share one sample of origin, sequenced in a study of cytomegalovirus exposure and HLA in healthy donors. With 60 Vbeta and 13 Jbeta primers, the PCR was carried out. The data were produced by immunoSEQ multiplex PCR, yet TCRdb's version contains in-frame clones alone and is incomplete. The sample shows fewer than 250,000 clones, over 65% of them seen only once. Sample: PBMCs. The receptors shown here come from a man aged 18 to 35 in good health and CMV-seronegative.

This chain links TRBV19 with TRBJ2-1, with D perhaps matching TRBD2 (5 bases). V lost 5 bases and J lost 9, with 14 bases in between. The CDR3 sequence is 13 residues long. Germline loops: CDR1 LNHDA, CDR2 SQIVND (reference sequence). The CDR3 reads CASSFGNLGEQFF. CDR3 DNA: TGTGCCAGTAGTTTCGGGAATCTCGGTGAGCAGTTCTTC.

The CDR3 DNA sequence: TGTGCCTCGTCTCGGATGGAGCGGGGCGCCCATGAGCAGTTCTTC. This encodes CASSRMERGAHEQFF. This rearrangement joins TRBV30 to TRBJ2-1; 7 positions agree with TRBD2. The CDR3 length is 15 residues. Germline V gene lookup returns CDR1 GTSNPN and CDR2 SVGIG (reference sequence). J was trimmed by 8 bases and V by 7 bases; bases with no gene match: 17.

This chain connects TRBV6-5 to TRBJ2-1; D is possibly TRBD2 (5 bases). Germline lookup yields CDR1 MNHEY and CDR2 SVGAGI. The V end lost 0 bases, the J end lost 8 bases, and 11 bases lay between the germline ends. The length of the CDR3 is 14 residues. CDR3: CASSYSDFGDEQFF. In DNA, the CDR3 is TGTGCCAGCAGTTACTCGGACTTCGGGGATGAGCAGTTCTTC.

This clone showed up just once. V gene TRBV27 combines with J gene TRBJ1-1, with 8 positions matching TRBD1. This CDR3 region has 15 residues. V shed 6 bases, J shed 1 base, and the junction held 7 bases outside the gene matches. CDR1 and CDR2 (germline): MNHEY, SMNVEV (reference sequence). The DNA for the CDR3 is TGTGCCAGCAGCGAGACAGGGGTGGGGAACACTGAAGCTTTCTTT. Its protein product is CASSETGVGNTEAFF.

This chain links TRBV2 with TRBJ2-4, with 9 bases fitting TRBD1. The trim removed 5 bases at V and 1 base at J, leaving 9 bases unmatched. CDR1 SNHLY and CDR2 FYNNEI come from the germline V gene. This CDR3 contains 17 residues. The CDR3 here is CASSPGTGSVAKNIQYF. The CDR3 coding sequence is TGTGCCAGCAGTCCCGGGACAGGGTCCGTGGCCAAAAACATTCAGTACTTC.

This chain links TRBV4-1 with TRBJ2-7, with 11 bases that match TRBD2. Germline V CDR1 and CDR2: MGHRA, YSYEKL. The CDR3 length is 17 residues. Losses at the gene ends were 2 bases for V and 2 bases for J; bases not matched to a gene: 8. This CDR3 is CASSQYFSGRATYEQYF. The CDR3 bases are TGCGCCAGCAGCCAATACTTTAGCGGGAGGGCCACCTACGAGCAGTACTTC.

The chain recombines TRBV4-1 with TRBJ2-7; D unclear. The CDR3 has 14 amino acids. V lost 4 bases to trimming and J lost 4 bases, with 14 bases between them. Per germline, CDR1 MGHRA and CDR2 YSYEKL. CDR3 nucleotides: TGCGCCAGCAGCCCAAAAACGGTTGTGTACGAGCAGTACTTC. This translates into CASSPKTVVYEQYF.

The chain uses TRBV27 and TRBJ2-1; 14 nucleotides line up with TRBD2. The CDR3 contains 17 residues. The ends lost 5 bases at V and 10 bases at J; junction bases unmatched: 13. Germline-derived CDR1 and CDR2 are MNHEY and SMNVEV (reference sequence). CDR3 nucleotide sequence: TGTGCCAGCAGTCCCCTCCCCGGGACTAGCGGGAGTCGAGAGCAGTTCTTC. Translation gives CASSPLPGTSGSREQFF.

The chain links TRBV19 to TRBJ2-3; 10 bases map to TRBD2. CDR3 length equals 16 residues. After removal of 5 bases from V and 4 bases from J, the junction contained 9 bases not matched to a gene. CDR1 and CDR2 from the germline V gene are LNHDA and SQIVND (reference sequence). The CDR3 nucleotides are TGTGCCAGTAGTCCGGGACTAGCGAAGAATTCAGATACGCAGTATTTT. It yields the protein CASSPGLAKNSDTQYF.

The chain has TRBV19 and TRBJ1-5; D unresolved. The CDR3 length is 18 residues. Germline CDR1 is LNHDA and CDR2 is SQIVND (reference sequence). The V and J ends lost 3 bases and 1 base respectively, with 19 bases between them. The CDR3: CASSMESSRSASNQPQHF. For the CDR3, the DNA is TGTGCCAGTAGTATGGAATCTAGTCGATCGGCGAGCAATCAGCCCCAGCATTTT.

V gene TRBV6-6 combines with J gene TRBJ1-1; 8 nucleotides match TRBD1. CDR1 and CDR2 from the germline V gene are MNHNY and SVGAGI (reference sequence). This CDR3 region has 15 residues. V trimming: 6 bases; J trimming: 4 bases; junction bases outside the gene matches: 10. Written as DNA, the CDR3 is TGTGCCAGCAGCCAAGACAGGGGCGGGGGCACTGAAGCTTTCTTT. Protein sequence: CASSQDRGGGTEAFF.

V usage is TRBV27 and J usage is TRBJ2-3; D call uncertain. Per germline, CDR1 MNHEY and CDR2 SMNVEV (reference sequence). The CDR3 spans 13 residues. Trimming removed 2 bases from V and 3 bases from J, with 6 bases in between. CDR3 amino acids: CASSLTVTDTQYF. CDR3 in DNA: TGTGCCAGCAGTTTAACGGTGACAGATACGCAGTATTTT.

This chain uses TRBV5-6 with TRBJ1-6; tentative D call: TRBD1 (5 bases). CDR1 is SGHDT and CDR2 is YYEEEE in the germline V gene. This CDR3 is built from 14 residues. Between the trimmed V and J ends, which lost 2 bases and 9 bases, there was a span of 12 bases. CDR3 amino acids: CASSFRRGTSPLHF. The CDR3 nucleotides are TGTGCCAGCAGCTTTAGAAGGGGAACTTCACCCCTCCACTTT.